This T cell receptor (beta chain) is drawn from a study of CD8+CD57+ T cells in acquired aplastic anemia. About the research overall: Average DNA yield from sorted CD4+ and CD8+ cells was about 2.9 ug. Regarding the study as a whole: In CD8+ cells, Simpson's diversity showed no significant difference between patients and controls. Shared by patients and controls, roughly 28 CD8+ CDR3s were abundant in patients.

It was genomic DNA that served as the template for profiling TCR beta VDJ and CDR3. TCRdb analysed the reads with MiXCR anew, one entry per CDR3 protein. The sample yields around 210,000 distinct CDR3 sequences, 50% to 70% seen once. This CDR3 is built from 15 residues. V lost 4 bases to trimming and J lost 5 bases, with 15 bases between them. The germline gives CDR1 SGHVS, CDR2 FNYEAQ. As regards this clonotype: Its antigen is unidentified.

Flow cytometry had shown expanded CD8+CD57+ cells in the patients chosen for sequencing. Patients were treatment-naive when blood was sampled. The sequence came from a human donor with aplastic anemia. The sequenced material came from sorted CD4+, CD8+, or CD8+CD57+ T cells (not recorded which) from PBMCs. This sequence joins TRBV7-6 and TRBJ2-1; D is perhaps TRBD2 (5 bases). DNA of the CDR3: TGTGCCAGCAGCTCCACTAGTGGGTCTAACAATGAGCAGTTCTTC. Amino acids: CASSSTSGSNNEQFF.